These 15 T cell receptor beta chains came from one sample sequenced in a study of blood T cells in healthy people across ages. With a J-beta primer mix and a sample-barcoded 5' primer, a second PCR ran about 7 to 12 cycles. In TCRdb, the 5' RACE reads were re-called with MiXCR into one record per CDR3 protein. The sample comprises around 1.5 million distinct CDR3 sequences, 42% of which are singletons, and approximately 7.9% rests with the top ten. What was sequenced was blood. The receptor source for this set is a woman under 30 in good health.

The V gene is TRBV20-1, the J gene TRBJ2-7, with a possible D match to TRBD2 (6 bases). Looked up from germline, CDR1 is DFQATT and CDR2 is SNEGSKA (reference sequence). This CDR3 region has 15 residues. V lost 3 bases and J 0 bases, leaving 15 bases between the germline ends. The CDR3 is CSASPFGGSSYEQYF. The DNA for the CDR3 is TGCAGTGCTAGCCCGTTTGGAGGGAGCTCCTACGAGCAGTACTTC.

V gene TRBV20-1 combines with J gene TRBJ2-1; tentative D call: TRBD2 (6 bases). The CDR3 is 13 amino acids. Germline V gives CDR1 DFQATT, CDR2 SNEGSKA (reference sequence). This CDR3 is CNHGVGLSYEQFF. As DNA, the CDR3 is TGCAACCATGGTGTGGGACTCTCCTACGAGCAGTTCTTC.

The chain links TRBV7-9 to TRBJ2-1, with D perhaps being TRBD1 or TRBD2 (5 bases each). V was cut by 4 bases and J by 5 bases, with 15 bases left in between. CDR1 is SEHNR, CDR2 FQNEAQ, per germline (reference sequence). There are 15 residues in the CDR3. The CDR3 bases are TGTGCCAGCAGCTCGGGGCCTGGTTCTAACAATGAGCAGTTCTTC. This codes for CASSSGPGSNNEQFF.

This clonotype was found a few times. This chain joins TRBV27 and TRBJ2-1; TRBD2 matches at 7 bases. V trimming: 3 bases; J trimming: 5 bases; junction bases outside the gene matches: 4. Per germline, CDR1 MNHEY and CDR2 SMNVEV (reference sequence). This CDR3 spans 14 amino acids. The CDR3, as DNA: TGTGCCAGCAGTTTTGGGAGGGTCAACAATGAGCAGTTCTTC. Encoded protein: CASSFGRVNNEQFF.

This clonotype was counted a few times. The V gene is TRBV6-6, the J gene TRBJ1-1; TRBD1 aligns across 7 bases. The germline CDR1 and CDR2 sequences are MNHNY and SVGAGI (reference sequence). The CDR3 totals 16 residues. The V and J ends lost 4 bases and 2 bases, in that order; junction bases with no gene match: 10. The CDR3 spells CASSLFLGQPNTEAFF. The DNA of the CDR3 is TGTGCCAGCAGTTTATTCCTGGGACAGCCAAACACTGAAGCTTTCTTT.

This rearrangement joins TRBV5-4 to TRBJ2-7; 9 nucleotides match TRBD1. The CDR3 extends over 15 amino acids. The germline CDR1 and CDR2 sequences are SGHNT and YYREEE (reference sequence). The ends lost 5 bases at V and 6 bases at J; junction bases unmatched: 12. CDR3 DNA: TGTGCCAGCAGTTTAGGACAGGGGCTGAGAGGCGAGCAGTACTTC. It codes for CASSLGQGLRGEQYF.

As to this clonotype: One end of the junction fails to match germline, which may point to a read error. V usage is TRBV12-3 or TRBV12-4 and J usage is TRBJ1-4; D might be TRBD1 (5 bases). CDR3 size: 16 residues. CDR3 amino acids: CASSLWQGTTNKKLFF. The DNA of the CDR3 is TGTGCCAGCAGTTTATGGCAGGGAACAACTAATAAAAAACTGTTTTTT.

The V and J genes are TRBV7-9 and TRBJ1-5; 12 bases align to TRBD1. CDR1 and CDR2 (germline): SEHNR, FQNEAQ (reference sequence). The trim removed 4 bases at V and 6 bases at J, leaving 10 bases unmatched. There are 17 residues in the CDR3. DNA for the CDR3: TGTGCCAGCAGCTATTTGGGGACAGGGGGCGCGGGTCAGCCCCAGCATTTT. Translated, it gives CASSYLGTGGAGQPQHF.

The chain couples TRBV10-3 to TRBJ1-1; no clear D. Germline V CDR1 and CDR2: ENHRY, SYGVKD. CDR3 length: 15 amino acids. Deletions cut 0 bases from V and 4 bases from J, with 12 bases between. This CDR3 reads CAISESATLGTEAFF. The CDR3, as DNA: TGTGCCATCAGTGAGTCTGCGACTTTGGGCACTGAAGCTTTCTTT.

This sequence joins TRBV20-1 and TRBJ2-3; 14 bases match TRBD2. The germline V gene encodes CDR1 DFQATT and CDR2 SNEGSKA (reference sequence). This CDR3 comprises 17 residues. J lost 4 bases, V lost 7 bases, and 13 bases had no gene match. CDR3: CSVRGTSGGRDPDTQYF. The CDR3 DNA is TGCAGTGTTAGGGGGACTAGCGGGGGTAGAGACCCAGATACGCAGTATTTT.

The chain has TRBV3-1 and TRBJ2-7; the D gene is possibly TRBD2 (5 bases). V dropped 1 base and J dropped 2 bases, with 12 bases sitting between them. The CDR3 contains 15 residues. CDR1 is LGHDT, CDR2 YNNKEL, per germline (reference sequence). CDR3 sequence (DNA): TGTGCCAGCAGCCAAGGGAGGATCCCCACCTACGAGCAGTACTTC. Residues: CASSQGRIPTYEQYF.

V gene TRBV5-1 combines with J gene TRBJ2-5; TRBD1 matches 8 bases. CDR1 and CDR2 from the germline V gene are SGHRS and YFSETQ. With 1 base clipped from V and 3 bases from J, the junction kept 5 bases outside the gene matches. The CDR3 runs to 15 residues. CDR3: CASSLSQTGEETQYF. The CDR3 DNA follows: TGCGCCAGCAGCTTGAGCCAGACAGGGGAAGAGACCCAGTACTTC.

For this clonotype: One end of the junction fails to match germline, which may point to a read error. The rearrangement joins TRBV12-3 or TRBV12-4 to TRBJ1-3, with 9 bases lining up with TRBD1. The CDR3 has 15 amino acids. CDR3 protein: CASSRTGAGGNTTYF. The CDR3 DNA follows: TGTGCGAGCAGCCGGACAGGGGCGGGTGGAAACACCACATATTTT.

The CDR3 reads CASSKARCDRGDYGYTF. The CDR3 bases are TGTGCCAGCAGCAAAGCGCGGTGCGACAGGGGTGACTATGGCTACACCTTC. The gene calls are TRBV21-1 and TRBJ1-2; TRBD1 was called by the table and not checked on the DNA. TRBV21-1 is noted as a pseudogene. The CDR3 length is 17 residues.

CDR3 amino acids: CASSLVASGIPYEQYF. The CDR3 DNA follows: TGTGCCAGCAGTTTAGTGGCTAGCGGGATCCCCTACGAGCAGTACTTC. The gene calls are TRBV12-3 or TRBV12-4 and TRBJ2-7; 9 positions agree with TRBD2. The CDR3 consists of 16 residues. Trimming at V came to 1 base and at J to 2 bases, leaving 6 bases not matched to a gene.